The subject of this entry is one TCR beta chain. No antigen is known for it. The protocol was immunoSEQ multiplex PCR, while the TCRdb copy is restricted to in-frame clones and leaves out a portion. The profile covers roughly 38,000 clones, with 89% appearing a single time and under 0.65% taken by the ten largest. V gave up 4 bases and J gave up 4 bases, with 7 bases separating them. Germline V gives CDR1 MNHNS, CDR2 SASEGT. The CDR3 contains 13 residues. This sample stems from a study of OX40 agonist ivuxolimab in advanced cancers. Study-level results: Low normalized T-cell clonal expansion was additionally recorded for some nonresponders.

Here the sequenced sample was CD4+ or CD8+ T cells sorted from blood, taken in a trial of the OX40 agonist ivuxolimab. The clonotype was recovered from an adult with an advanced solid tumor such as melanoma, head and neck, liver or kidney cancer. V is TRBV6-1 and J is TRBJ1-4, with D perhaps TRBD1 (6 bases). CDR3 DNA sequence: TGTGCCAGCAGTGGGACAGTTAATGAAAAACTGTTTTTT. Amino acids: CASSGTVNEKLFF.